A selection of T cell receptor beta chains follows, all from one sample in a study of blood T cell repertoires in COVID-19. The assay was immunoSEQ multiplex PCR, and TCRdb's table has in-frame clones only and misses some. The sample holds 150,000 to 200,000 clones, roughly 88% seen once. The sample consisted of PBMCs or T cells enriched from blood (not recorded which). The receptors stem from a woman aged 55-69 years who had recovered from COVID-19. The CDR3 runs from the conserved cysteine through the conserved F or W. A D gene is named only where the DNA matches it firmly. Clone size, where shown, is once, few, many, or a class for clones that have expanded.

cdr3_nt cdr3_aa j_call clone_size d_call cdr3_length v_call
TGCAGCGCGTACAGTGCTAACTATGGCTACACCTTC CSAYSANYGYTF TRBJ1-2 NA NA 12 TRBV29-1
TGTGCCACCAGCACCCCACTAGAGTCGGTCACAGATACGCAGTATTTT CATSTPLESVTDTQYF TRBJ2-3 NA NA 16 TRBV15
TGTGCCTGGAGTGTACAGGGGGCGGAAGTAGCTTTCTTT CAWSVQGAEVAFF TRBJ1-1 NA TRBD1 13 TRBV30
TGCGCCAGCAGCTTGTTTCTTCTTGGGGGCGGAGATACGCAGTATTTT CASSLFLLGGGDTQYF TRBJ2-3 NA NA 16 TRBV5-1
TGTGCCAGCAGTGAAGTTTATACCGGTCAGCCCCAGCATTTT CASSEVYTGQPQHF TRBJ1-5 NA NA 14 TRBV6-1
TGTGCCAGCAGGGGGACAGAGAACACTGAAGCTTTCTTT CASRGTENTEAFF TRBJ1-1 NA TRBD1 13 TRBV28
TGTGCCAGCAGTTTATACAGGAGCACAGATACGCAGTATTTT CASSLYRSTDTQYF TRBJ2-3 NA NA 14 TRBV28
TGCGCCAGCAGCTTGCCACTAGCGGGAGGCCCGGTCACCGGGGAGCTGTTTTTT CASSLPLAGGPVTGELFF TRBJ2-2 few TRBD2 18 TRBV5-1
TGCAGCGCGAGGGGGACCACTGAAGCTTTCTTT CSARGTTEAFF TRBJ1-1 NA NA 11 TRBV29-1
TGTGCCATCAGTCCGGGTCGTGATAATTCACCCCTCCACTTT CAISPGRDNSPLHF TRBJ1-6 NA NA 14 TRBV10-3
TGTGCCAGCAGCTTATTCGGGGAAGCTTTCTTT CASSLFGEAFF TRBJ1-1 NA NA 11 TRBV3-1/TRBV3-2
TGCGCCAGCAGCCAAGCCCCTTCCGGGACCCAGTACTTC CASSQAPSGTQYF TRBJ2-5 NA NA 13 TRBV4-1
TGTGCCAGCAGTGTACAGGGGACCCACGAGCAGTACTTC CASSVQGTHEQYF TRBJ2-7 NA TRBD1 13 TRBV2
TGTGCCAGCAGCTTGAGGGGACCAGGGGGCTACAATGAGCAGTTCTTC CASSLRGPGGYNEQFF TRBJ2-1 once TRBD1 16 TRBV11-3
TGTGCCAGCAGCTTGGGGTCTAGACAGCCCCAGCATTTT CASSLGSRQPQHF TRBJ1-5 NA NA 13 TRBV5-5
TGTGCCAGCTCACCGGCCACAGGGGTCGGAACTGAAGCTTTCTTT CASSPATGVGTEAFF TRBJ1-1 NA TRBD1 15 TRBV18
TGTGCCAGCAGCCAAGAGGGGGCCGGGACTAATGAAAAACTGTTTTTT CASSQEGAGTNEKLFF TRBJ1-4 once NA 16 TRBV4-2
TGTGCCAGCAGTGATTCCGGAGAGGTGAACACTGAAGCTTTCTTT CASSDSGEVNTEAFF TRBJ1-1 NA NA 15 TRBV6-1
TGTGCCAGCCGCGTCCTTACCCAGCCCCAGCATTTT CASRVLTQPQHF TRBJ1-5 NA NA 12 TRBV28
TGTGCCAGCAGCCCCCGGGCGGGAAGAATAACTAATGAAAAACTGTTTTTT CASSPRAGRITNEKLFF TRBJ1-4 NA NA 17 TRBV14
TGTGCCAGCAGTTACGGTTCCGGGACAGGGGTTGAGGGCTACACCTTC CASSYGSGTGVEGYTF TRBJ1-2 few TRBD1 16 TRBV6-2/TRBV6-3
TGTGCCAGCAGTTTTGGGGGCACGGGCTATGGCTACACCTTC CASSFGGTGYGYTF TRBJ1-2 NA NA 14 TRBV28
TGCGCCAGCAGCTTGGGTCAGGGGGCGGGAAATGAGCAGTTCTTC CASSLGQGAGNEQFF TRBJ2-1 NA TRBD1 15 TRBV5-1
TGTGCCAGCAGCTACTTCCGGCAGCCCCAGCATTTT CASSYFRQPQHF TRBJ1-5 NA NA 12 TRBV7-8
TGCGCCAGCAGCCAAGATTCTGGAGGCAATGAGCAGTTCTTC CASSQDSGGNEQFF TRBJ2-1 NA NA 14 TRBV4-1
TGCGCCAGCAGCGCGGGTATCGTAGCCAAAAACATTCAGTACTTC CASSAGIVAKNIQYF TRBJ2-4 NA NA 15 TRBV5-1
TGTGCCAGCAGCCAAACAGGGGAGTATGGCTACACCTTC CASSQTGEYGYTF TRBJ1-2 NA TRBD1 13 TRBV3-1/TRBV3-2
TGTGCCAGCAGCTTTCGGTACGAGCAGTACTTC CASSFRYEQYF TRBJ2-7 once NA 11 TRBV11-2
TGTGCCAGCAGCGTTTTAGCGGGAGTTCCAGATACGCAGTATTTT CASSVLAGVPDTQYF TRBJ2-3 NA TRBD2 15 TRBV9
TGTGCCACCAGTGACCCGGGACTAGCGGGAGGATTTGAGCAGTTCTTC CATSDPGLAGGFEQFF TRBJ2-1 NA TRBD2 16 TRBV24-1
TGTGCCAGCAAAACCTACAGGGCCGGTAATGAAAAACTGTTTTTT CASKTYRAGNEKLFF TRBJ1-4 NA NA 15 TRBV6-5
TGTGCCAGCAGCTCAGGGATCCCTGAAGCTTTCTTT CASSSGIPEAFF TRBJ1-1 NA NA 12 TRBV4-2
TGTGCCATCAGTGGAGAGACTAGCGGCACAGATACGCAGTATTTT CAISGETSGTDTQYF TRBJ2-3 NA TRBD2 15 TRBV10-3
TGCGCCAGCAGAGTTGGATTGCCAAACGGGATGGTGAACACCGGGGAGCTGTTTTTT CASRVGLPNGMVNTGELFF TRBJ2-2 NA NA 19 TRBV5-1
TGTGCCAGCAGCTTTGAAGGGGCCGGGGAGCTGTTTTTT CASSFEGAGELFF TRBJ2-2 NA NA 13 TRBV5-6
TGTGCCAGCAGCAAGGAGGGGCGCTTAAGTTCTGGGGCCAACGTCCTGACTTTC CASSKEGRLSSGANVLTF TRBJ2-6 once NA 18 TRBV7-6
TGTGCCAGCAGCTTAGGTGTGGCCCCCATCTACGAGCAGTACTTC CASSLGVAPIYEQYF TRBJ2-7 NA NA 15 TRBV7-2
TGTGCCAGTAGTCCGGGACAGGGGGGTTACAGAGCTTTCTTT CASSPGQGGYRAFF TRBJ1-1 few TRBD1 14 TRBV19
TGTGCCAGCAGCCCCTCCATGAGCGTAGTGGAGACCCAGTACTTC CASSPSMSVVETQYF TRBJ2-5 NA NA 15 TRBV5-4
TGTGCCTGGACGAAAGGGACAGTTAACTATGGCTACACCTTC CAWTKGTVNYGYTF TRBJ1-2 NA TRBD1 14 TRBV30
TGTGCCAGCAGCAGGATACCCGCCTACGAGCAGTACTTC CASSRIPAYEQYF TRBJ2-7 NA NA 13 TRBV6-5
TGTGCCAGCAGTGGACAGGGACAGGTCTATGGCTACACCTTC CASSGQGQVYGYTF TRBJ1-2 few TRBD1 14 TRBV27
TGTGCCTGGAGTGCCCTCGAGACCCAGTACTTC CAWSALETQYF TRBJ2-5 NA NA 11 TRBV30
TGTGCTAGTGGTTTGTCAGGGACCGGGGAGCTGTTTTTT CASGLSGTGELFF TRBJ2-2 few NA 13 TRBV12-5
TGTGCCACCGCTCTGGCGGGGGGGATCATTCAGTACTTC CATALAGGIIQYF TRBJ2-4 NA TRBD2 13 TRBV15
TGCGCCAGCAGCCCGGACAGACCACCTGAAGCTTTCTTT CASSPDRPPEAFF TRBJ1-1 NA NA 13 TRBV5-1
TGCAGTGCTAGTAGAGGGTCCCAGCAGCCCCAGCATTTT CSASRGSQQPQHF TRBJ1-5 NA NA 13 TRBV20-1
TGTGCCACCAGCAGTGGCAGGGGCTATGGCTACACCTTC CATSSGRGYGYTF TRBJ1-2 NA NA 13 TRBV15
TGTGCCTGGAGTTGGTACAGGGGACGGCGTGAAGCTTTCTTT CAWSWYRGRREAFF TRBJ1-1 NA TRBD1 14 TRBV30
TGTGCCAGCAGTTTTAGCCGGGAATCCCCCCTCCACTTT CASSFSRESPLHF TRBJ1-6 NA NA 13 TRBV28
TGTGCCCCCAGCCTCGGACTTGTCTATAATTCACCCCTCCACTTT CAPSLGLVYNSPLHF TRBJ1-6 NA NA 15 TRBV9
TGTGCCAGTAGTCCCTGGGACTACAGCCAGGCCACTGAAGCTTTCTTT CASSPWDYSQATEAFF TRBJ1-1 NA NA 16 TRBV19
TGTGCCAGTAGCCGTGGACAGGGACAAGGCTACACCTTC CASSRGQGQGYTF TRBJ1-2 NA TRBD1 13 TRBV19
TGTGCCATCATACGAGGGGGCGGGGACATTCAGTACTTC CAIIRGGGDIQYF TRBJ2-4 NA NA 13 TRBV10-3
TGTGCCAGCTCCCGGACAGATCCCTATGGCTACACCTTC CASSRTDPYGYTF TRBJ1-2 NA NA 13 TRBV18
TGTGCCAGCAGTCCCGGACTGAGACAAGAGACCCAGTACTTC CASSPGLRQETQYF TRBJ2-5 NA NA 14 TRBV28